This T cell receptor (beta chain) is drawn from a study of control samples from healthy donors and cancer patients. Germline CDR1 reads SNHLY; CDR2 reads FYNNEI. Unmatched junction bases numbered 5, after V lost 8 bases and J lost 2 bases. The CDR3 has 13 residues. Measured with immunoSEQ multiplex PCR; TCRdb has only the in-frame clones, and not every one. The sample records 65,000 to 80,000 clones, approximately 88% being singletons. The gene calls are TRBV2 and TRBJ2-7; 8 bases are shared with TRBD1. The sample comprised PBMCs. This TCR was recovered from a woman aged 45-65 years with colorectal cancer. The CDR3 loop is CASADRGPYEQYV. The CDR3 coding sequence is TGTGCCAGCGCCGACAGGGGTCCCTACGAGCAGTACGTC.